Described below is a single TCR beta chain sequence and its context. Antigen specificity is unknown. Only in-frame clones appear in the TCRdb table, and some are missing; sequencing was by immunoSEQ multiplex PCR. The sample comprises under 150,000 clones, around 88% of which are singletons, and roughly 6.7% rests with the top ten. This entry comes from a study of T cell responses to AZD1222 COVID-19 vaccine. Whole-study results and caveats: Spike as a whole was targeted by vaccine-associated CD4 TCRs, dominant at 160-218 and 743-854. Unmutated variant regions reportedly attract nearly half of all spike-specific TCRs. Increased Spike-specific TCR breadth and depth were observed after two AZD1222 doses.

The V gene lost 3 bases and the J gene lost 5 bases, with 16 bases spanning the gap. From germline, CDR1 is SGHTA and CDR2 FQGNSA. This CDR3 has 15 amino acids. Sequences were derived from peripheral blood, sampled 28 days after the second AZD1222 dose. The chain employs TRBV7-2 and TRBJ2-5; maybe TRBD2 (6 bases). The TCR originated in an adult who received the AZD1222 COVID-19 vaccine. DNA for the CDR3: TGTGCCAGCAGCTTCATAGCGGCCCGTGGGGAGACCCAGTACTTC. Translated, it gives CASSFIAARGETQYF.